Following are 32 T cell receptor beta chains from one sample sequenced in a study of CD8 T cells in Susac syndrome. An input of roughly 0.5 to 1 ug of RNA was subjected to reverse transcription using random hexamers. TCRdb used MiXCR to reprocess the immunoSEQ multiplex PCR reads, holding one entry per CDR3 protein. Among about 200,000 distinct CDR3 sequences listed, 80% to 95% were seen once. Sequencing was done on a sample of CD8+ T cells from PBMCs. The receptors here all came from a human donor with multiple sclerosis.

The V gene is TRBV20-1, the J gene TRBJ1-1; a weak D match, TRBD1 (5 bases). The V end lost 3 bases, the J end lost 8 bases, and 10 bases lay between the germline ends. CDR1 and CDR2 from the germline V gene are DFQATT and SNEGSKA (reference sequence). The CDR3 spans 11 residues. In DNA, the CDR3 is TGCAGTGCTAGGACAGCACGGGAAGCTTTCTTT. It specifies CSARTAREAFF.

The table lists this clonotype with a few counts. The rearrangement links TRBV6-2 or TRBV6-3 to TRBJ2-7; 10 nucleotides line up with TRBD2. V trimming: 3 bases; J trimming: 3 bases; junction bases outside the gene matches: 8. From germline, CDR1 is MNHEY and CDR2 SVGEGT. The CDR3 is made up of 16 amino acids. The DNA for the CDR3 is TGTGCCAGCAGTTATTCTCCGACTAGCGGGTTCTACGAGCAGTACTTC. Its translation is CASSYSPTSGFYEQYF.

The CDR3 sequence: CSARARQGPEQFF. CDR3 bases: TGCAGTGCTAGAGCCCGACAGGGCCCTGAGCAGTTCTTC. The chain uses TRBV20-1 and TRBJ2-1, with 7 nucleotides matching TRBD1. This CDR3 spans 13 amino acids. The V gene's germline CDR1 is DFQATT and CDR2 SNEGSKA (reference sequence). V dropped 1 base and J dropped 9; count of bases not matched to a gene: 6.

The sample holds one count of this clonotype. V gene TRBV4-1 combines with J gene TRBJ2-7; 7 positions match TRBD2. Per the germline V gene, CDR1 is MGHRA and CDR2 is YSYEKL. V lost 4 bases and J lost 5; bases outside the gene matches: 8. The CDR3 is 14 amino acids. CDR3 residues: CASSPDRGGDEQYF. The CDR3 DNA is TGCGCCAGCAGCCCGGACCGGGGAGGGGACGAGCAGTACTTC.

This chain connects TRBV12-3 or TRBV12-4 to TRBJ2-7; D not resolved. CDR3 length: 12 residues. V lost 1 base and J lost 6, with 7 bases in between. The CDR3, as DNA: TGTGCCAGCAGTTTAGGAGTTGCCGAGCAGTACTTC. Residues: CASSLGVAEQYF.

This chain connects TRBV27 to TRBJ2-3; D is unresolved. Germline V gene lookup returns CDR1 MNHEY and CDR2 SMNVEV (reference sequence). V dropped 5 bases and J dropped 6 bases, with 12 bases sitting between them. This CDR3 comprises 13 residues. The CDR3 loop reads CASSPLIWDTQYF. CDR3 bases: TGTGCCAGCAGTCCTTTGATTTGGGATACGCAGTATTTT.

The J gene is TRBJ1-1, the V gene TRBV5-6; TRBD1 agrees at 7 bases. V was pared by 5 bases and J by 8 bases, with 9 bases of the junction left unmatched. The CDR3 has 13 residues. The germline CDR1 and CDR2 sequences are SGHDT and YYEEEE. CDR3 coding DNA: TGTGCCAGCAGTTGGGGACAGCCTGGGGAAGCTTTCTTT. This gives the protein CASSWGQPGEAFF.

The CDR3 sequence: CASSETSSGYTF. CDR3 in DNA: TGTGCCAGCAGTGAGACGTCGTCTGGCTACACCTTC. V usage is TRBV6-6 and J usage is TRBJ1-2; D unclear. The V end lost 5 bases, the J end lost 7 bases, and 11 bases lay between the germline ends. Germline values: CDR1 MNHNY, CDR2 SVGAGI (reference sequence). CDR3 length: 12 amino acids.

V gene TRBV9 combines with J gene TRBJ1-2; 7 bases are a match to TRBD1. After removal of 0 bases from V and 4 bases from J, the junction contained 6 bases not matched to a gene. There are 15 residues in the CDR3. Per the germline V gene, CDR1 is SGDLS and CDR2 is YYNGEE. As DNA, the CDR3 is TGTGCCAGCAGCGTAGGGGACAGTACTACCTATGGCTACACCTTC. It yields the protein CASSVGDSTTYGYTF.

This clonotype is a singleton in its sample. The V call is TRBV7-8, the J call TRBJ2-7; 11 nucleotides match TRBD2. CDR3 length: 17 residues. Germline loops: CDR1 SGHVS, CDR2 FQNEAQ. V was clipped by 1 base and J by 4 bases; unmatched bases: 9. Written as DNA, the CDR3 is TGTGCCAGCAGCTTAGATATTCTAGCGGGGGGTAAATACGAGCAGTACTTC. Translated: CASSLDILAGGKYEQYF. The full variable domain, with the rest looked up from reference TRBV7-8 and TRBJ2-7, is GAGVSQSPRYKVAKRGQDVALRCDPISGHVSLFWYQQALGQGPEFLTYFQNEAQLDKSGLPSDRFFAERPEGSVSTLKIQRTQQEDSAVYLCASSLDILAGGKYEQYFGPGTRLTVT.

The gene calls are TRBV5-1 and TRBJ2-7; no definite D call. The CDR3 covers 15 residues. Trimming left V 0 bases short and J 4 bases short, with 14 bases between. Germline V CDR1 and CDR2: SGHRS, YFSETQ. Here the CDR3 reads CASSLEHALNYEQYF. Here the CDR3 DNA reads TGCGCCAGCAGCTTGGAACACGCTTTGAATTACGAGCAGTACTTC.

This clonotype has only a few counts. The chain employs TRBV29-1 and TRBJ2-7; TRBD2 agrees at 13 bases. There are 14 residues in the CDR3. Germline V gives CDR1 SQVTM, CDR2 ANQGSEA. With 4 bases clipped from V and 2 bases from J, the junction kept 2 bases outside the gene matches. CDR3 in amino acids: CSVVGLAGAYEQYF. DNA of the CDR3: TGCAGCGTTGTCGGACTAGCGGGAGCCTACGAGCAGTACTTC.

The genes are TRBV6-2 or TRBV6-3 and TRBJ2-3; TRBD2 might be the D (5 bases). Trimming shortened V by 6 bases and J by 4 bases, and 26 bases separated the two germline ends. Germline values: CDR1 MNHEY, CDR2 SVGEGT. The CDR3 sequence is 18 residues long. The CDR3 DNA sequence: TGTGCCAGCAGCCCCCTGGTGAGCAAGCGCGAGGGTTCAGATACGCAGTATTTT. It encodes CASSPLVSKREGSDTQYF.

The rearrangement joins TRBV20-1 to TRBJ1-2; D may be TRBD1 (5 bases). Germline V gives CDR1 DFQATT, CDR2 SNEGSKA (reference sequence). V was cut by 0 bases and J by 3 bases, with 20 bases left in between. CDR3 length: 17 residues. CDR3 amino acids: CSARDPAGLPSDYGYTF. The CDR3 DNA reads as TGCAGTGCTAGAGATCCGGCAGGGCTCCCTTCGGACTATGGCTACACCTTC.

This CDR3 reads CASSLLRETQYF. The CDR3 DNA follows: TGCGCCAGCAGCCTACTCAGGGAGACCCAGTACTTC. The chain joins TRBV5-1 to TRBJ2-5; the D is unclear. CDR1 and CDR2 from the germline V gene are SGHRS and YFSETQ. The CDR3 has 12 amino acids. Trimming stripped 4 bases from V and 5 bases from J, with 9 bases between.

This chain links TRBV19 with TRBJ2-1; the D call may be TRBD1 or TRBD2 (6 bases each). The ends were cut back, 9 bases at V and 1 base at J, with 22 bases in the middle. Germline CDR1 and CDR2: LNHDA and SQIVND (reference sequence). This CDR3 is built from 17 residues. This CDR3 reads CASDRGAKGRSYNEQFF. The DNA of the CDR3 is TGTGCCAGCGATAGGGGGGCTAAGGGTAGGTCCTACAATGAGCAGTTCTTC.

This chain links TRBV27 with TRBJ1-1; D ambiguous. The germline V gene encodes CDR1 MNHEY and CDR2 SMNVEV (reference sequence). CDR3 length equals 13 residues. V was shortened by 3 bases and J by 3 bases, with 8 bases between the two germline ends. The CDR3: CASSFSYDTEAFF. The CDR3 bases are TGTGCCAGCAGTTTTTCCTACGACACTGAAGCTTTCTTT.

This clonotype occurred a few times. The V gene is TRBV4-3, the J gene TRBJ1-2, with D unclear. This CDR3 comprises 15 residues. Per the germline V gene, CDR1 is LGHNA and CDR2 is YSLEER. V lost 3 bases and J 5 bases, leaving 16 bases between the germline ends. The CDR3, as DNA: TGCGCCAGCAGCCAGAGTCATCATACCTCGTATGGCTACACCTTC. Residues: CASSQSHHTSYGYTF.

V and J are TRBV7-9 and TRBJ2-7; D could derive from TRBD1 or TRBD2 (5 bases each). The CDR3 is 16 residues long. Germline CDR1 reads SEHNR; CDR2 reads FQNEAQ (reference sequence). V dropped 6 bases and J dropped 6 bases, with 24 bases sitting between them. CDR3 protein: CASSSTQGPSLVEQYF. The CDR3 DNA follows: TGTGCCAGCAGTTCAACCCAGGGACCATCCTTGGTCGAGCAGTACTTC. Combining the CDR3 with reference TRBV7-9 and TRBJ2-7 gives the whole variable domain DTGVSQNPRHKITKRGQNVTFRCDPISEHNRLYWYRQTLGQGPEFLTYFQNEAQLEKSRLLSDRFSAERPKGSFSTLEIQRTEQGDSAMYLCASSSTQGPSLVEQYFGPGTRLTVT.

The chain recombines TRBV2 with TRBJ2-3; 10 positions match TRBD2. The J segment lost 6 bases and the V segment lost 9 bases, leaving 9 bases of the junction unmatched. The germline gives CDR1 SNHLY, CDR2 FYNNEI. The CDR3 runs to 14 residues. CDR3 amino acids: CARTSGRAEDTQYF. The CDR3 coding sequence is TGTGCCAGGACCAGCGGGAGGGCCGAGGATACGCAGTATTTT.

V gene TRBV19 combines with J gene TRBJ1-1; tentative D call: TRBD1 (5 bases). Between the trimmed V and J ends, which lost 2 bases and 0 bases, there was a span of 7 bases. The V gene's germline CDR1 is LNHDA and CDR2 SQIVND (reference sequence). The CDR3 consists of 14 residues. CDR3 amino acids: CASSIRGLNTEAFF. Written as DNA, the CDR3 is TGTGCCAGTAGTATAAGGGGATTGAACACTGAAGCTTTCTTT.

This clonotype was found once. V is TRBV2 and J is TRBJ1-4; TRBD1 agrees at 7 bases. V lost 6 bases, J lost 4 bases, and 5 bases stayed unmatched. The germline V gene encodes CDR1 SNHLY and CDR2 FYNNEI. The CDR3 is 14 amino acids. The CDR3 DNA reads as TGTGCCAGCAGCGGGGACAGCATTAATGAAAAACTGTTTTTT. Translation gives CASSGDSINEKLFF.

This chain links TRBV9 with TRBJ2-2; 8 bases match TRBD1. Looked up from germline, CDR1 is SGDLS and CDR2 is YYNGEE. The CDR3 has 15 residues. V dropped 3 bases and J dropped 0; count of bases not matched to a gene: 1. The CDR3 DNA follows: TGTGCCAGCAGCGGGGGACAGGCGAACACCGGGGAGCTGTTTTTT. Translating it yields CASSGGQANTGELFF.

This chain links TRBV18 with TRBJ1-1; D is unclear. Germline loops: CDR1 KGHSH, CDR2 LQKENI. CDR3 length: 13 amino acids. V was trimmed by 5 bases and J by 1 base, leaving 8 bases between them. The CDR3 reads CASSSPGNTEAFF. CDR3 nucleotides: TGTGCCAGCTCATCCCCAGGGAACACTGAAGCTTTCTTT.

This rearrangement joins TRBV27 to TRBJ2-7, with D tentatively TRBD1 or TRBD2 (5 bases each). This CDR3 region has 15 residues. Germline lookup yields CDR1 MNHEY and CDR2 SMNVEV (reference sequence). Trimming took off 5 bases at V and 4 bases at J, with 18 bases between the two ends. The CDR3 DNA reads TGTGCCAGCAGTCTTCGGGACCCTGGGGTGTACGAGCAGTACTTC. It specifies CASSLRDPGVYEQYF.

This chain joins TRBV14 and TRBJ2-2; a weak D match, TRBD1 (7 bases). CDR3 size: 16 residues. V lost 0 bases and J 2 bases, leaving 10 bases between the germline ends. The germline CDR1 and CDR2 sequences are SGHDN and FVKESK. DNA for the CDR3: TGTGCCAGCAGCCAAGAGGAGGGGGCTAACACCGGGGAGCTGTTTTTT. It encodes CASSQEEGANTGELFF.

The chain has TRBV4-2 and TRBJ2-5, with D unresolved. V was clipped by 0 bases and J by 4 bases, with 12 bases between them. CDR3 length equals 15 residues. Germline V CDR1 and CDR2: LGHNA, YNFKEQ. The CDR3 coding sequence is TGTGCCAGCAGCCAAGACCCCGGTGCCGGAGAGACCCAGTACTTC. Translated, it gives CASSQDPGAGETQYF.

Details on this clonotype: One end of the junction varies from germline; a read error may be responsible. The J gene is TRBJ1-6, the V gene TRBV7-9, with D perhaps TRBD1 (6 bases). The CDR3 extends over 14 amino acids. The V gene's germline CDR1 is SEHNR and CDR2 FQNEAQ (reference sequence). DNA of the CDR3: TGTGCCAGCAGCTTAGTACAGGGTGATTCACCCCTCCATTTT. Protein: CASSLVQGDSPLHF.

The chain couples TRBV4-3 to TRBJ2-7; weak D call: TRBD2 (5 bases). From germline, CDR1 is LGHNA and CDR2 YSLEER. This CDR3 contains 14 residues. V was trimmed by 5 bases and J by 1 base, leaving 12 bases between them. The CDR3 protein is CASSSSVGSYEQYF. The CDR3 nucleotides are TGCGCCAGCAGCAGTAGCGTAGGGTCCTACGAGCAGTACTTC.

The gene calls are TRBV19 and TRBJ2-2; D not resolved. This CDR3 is 14 amino acids long. Germline loops: CDR1 LNHDA, CDR2 SQIVND (reference sequence). V lost 3 bases, J lost 5 bases, and 10 bases lay in between. CDR3 in amino acids: CASSIGPQTGELFF. The CDR3, as DNA: TGTGCCAGTAGTATCGGGCCGCAGACCGGGGAGCTGTTTTTT. Combining the CDR3 with reference TRBV19 and TRBJ2-2 gives the whole variable domain DGGITQSPKYLFRKEGQNVTLSCEQNLNHDAMYWYRQDPGQGLRLIYYSQIVNDFQKGDIAEGYSVSREKKESFPLTVTSAQKNPTAFYLCASSIGPQTGELFFGEGSRLTVL.

The chain carries TRBV5-6 and TRBJ2-7; D might be TRBD1 or TRBD2, each matching 5 bases. The CDR3 runs 14 residues. With 2 bases removed from V and 5 bases from J, the gap between germline ends came to 14 bases. Germline CDR1 and CDR2: SGHDT and YYEEEE. The CDR3 DNA reads as TGTGCCAGCAGCTTCGGGCAGGGAGCCCACGAGCAGTACTTC. Its translation is CASSFGQGAHEQYF. The full variable domain, completed using reference TRBV5-6 and TRBJ2-7, is DAGVTQSPTHLIKTRGQQVTLRCSPKSGHDTVSWYQQALGQGPQFIFQYYEEEERQRGNFPDRFSGHQFPNYSSELNVNALLLGDSALYLCASSFGQGAHEQYFGPGTRLTVT.

A single count supports this clonotype. This chain connects TRBV3-1 to TRBJ2-3, with 7 positions matching TRBD2. This CDR3 is 16 amino acids long. The germline CDR1 and CDR2 sequences are LGHDT and YNNKEL (reference sequence). V trimming: 0 bases; J trimming: 4 bases; junction bases outside the gene matches: 7. Written as DNA, the CDR3 is TGTGCCAGCAGCCAAGATCCGCGGCTAGCGGCAGATACGCAGTATTTT. It is translated as CASSQDPRLAADTQYF.